The sequence of this TCR beta chain was determined in a study of blood T cell repertoires in COVID-19. Produced via immunoSEQ multiplex PCR; TCRdb's table is partial and in-frame only. The profile shows about 150,000 clones, around nine tenths of them singletons. The CDR3 has 13 residues. Germline CDR1 GTSNPN, CDR2 SVGIG (reference sequence). The genes are TRBV30 and TRBJ2-7; no clear D. This sequence originates from a human donor in a cohort sampled during active COVID-19. Source material: peripheral blood. The CDR3 nucleotides read TGTGCTTCGAAACGGTTGTCAACCTACGAGCAGTACTTC. Residues: CASKRLSTYEQYF.